Listed below are T cell receptor beta chains from one sample, sequenced in a study of post-analysis software for immune sequencing data. In TCRdb, the PCR reads were re-called with MiXCR into one record per CDR3 protein. The table lists hundreds of thousands of distinct CDR3 sequences, about 32% of them singletons, with more than 0.45% in the top ten. The sample was blood. The receptors were sampled from a girl between 10 and 17 years old with multiple sclerosis. Both conserved end residues are part of each CDR3. D genes are given only for firm matches. Not every row has a clone size; where given, it reads once, few, many or a size class.

TRBV4-2	.	TRBJ2-7	.	CASSRLGDAHERYF	TGTGCCAGCAGCCGTCTGGGAGACGCCCACGAGCGGTACTTC
TRBV20-1	TRBD2	TRBJ2-1	.	CSARDYSGTYNEQFF	TGCAGTGCTAGAGATTATAGCGGGACATACAATGAGCAGTTCTTC
TRBV4-3	.	TRBJ1-1	.	CASSQDKFMNTEAFF	TGCGCCAGCAGCCAAGATAAATTCATGAACACTGAAGCTTTCTTT
TRBV6-2/TRBV6-3	TRBD1	TRBJ1-5	.	CASSEQGSIRPQHF	TGTGCCAGCAGTGAACAGGGGAGCATCAGGCCCCAGCATTTT
TRBV7-2	TRBD2	TRBJ2-1	many	CASSLALLAGDGGEQFF	TGTGCCAGCAGCTTAGCTCTGCTAGCGGGAGACGGGGGTGAGCAGTTCTTC
TRBV20-1	TRBD2	TRBJ2-3	.	CSASAGARTDTQYF	TGCAGTGCTTCCGCGGGAGCCCGCACAGATACGCAGTATTTT
TRBV6-5	TRBD2	TRBJ2-1	few	CASTPAGRSEQFF	TGTGCCAGCACCCCAGCGGGAAGGAGTGAGCAGTTCTTC
TRBV12-3/TRBV12-4	TRBD2	TRBJ2-3	few	CASSLLAGRPTDTQYF	TGTGCCAGCAGCCTGCTAGCGGGGCGCCCCACAGATACGCAGTATTTT
TRBV7-2	.	TRBJ2-5	.	CASSSNGGQETQYF	TGTGCCAGCAGCTCCAACGGGGGCCAAGAGACCCAGTACTTC
TRBV7-6	TRBD1	TRBJ2-5	few	CASSLNRGAQTQYF	TGTGCCAGCAGCTTGAACAGGGGGGCACAGACCCAGTACTTC
TRBV7-2	TRBD2	TRBJ2-3	few	CASSSELAGGSNTQYF	TGTGCCAGCAGCTCCGAACTAGCGGGGGGGTCTAATACGCAGTATTTT
TRBV14	.	TRBJ2-7	.	CASSQDRYGGSQYF	TGTGCCAGCAGCCAAGATCGTTATGGGGGTTCTCAGTACTTC
TRBV7-2	TRBD1	TRBJ1-4	few	CASSLDTGANEKLFF	TGTGCCAGCAGCTTAGATACAGGGGCTAATGAAAAACTGTTTTTT
TRBV4-1	TRBD1	TRBJ1-6	few	CASSHDRGSPLHF	TGCGCCAGCAGCCACGACAGGGGTTCACCCCTCCACTTT
TRBV7-8	TRBD2	TRBJ2-1	.	CASSIGRASGRINEQFF	TGTGCCAGCAGCATTGGTAGGGCTAGCGGGAGGATTAATGAGCAGTTCTTC
TRBV3-1	TRBD1	TRBJ2-3	.	CASNRNRGGPDTQYF	TGTGCCAGCAACCGTAACAGGGGCGGCCCAGATACGCAGTATTTT
TRBV29-1	TRBD1	TRBJ1-2	many	CSVRDRRYYGYTF	TGCAGCGTGCGGGACAGGAGATACTATGGCTACACCTTC
TRBV6-5	.	TRBJ2-7	.	CASSSRATAYEQYF	TGTGCCAGCAGTTCTCGAGCCACAGCCTACGAGCAGTACTTC
TRBV7-9	TRBD1	TRBJ2-5	.	CASSRRDRESETQYF	TGTGCCAGCAGCCGCCGGGACAGAGAGTCCGAGACCCAGTACTTC
TRBV7-9	TRBD1	TRBJ1-2	.	CASSHHVDRGGAGGYTF	TGTGCCAGCAGCCATCACGTCGACAGGGGTGGTGCCGGTGGCTACACCTTC
TRBV27	.	TRBJ1-1	few	CASSFVDNTEAFF	TGTGCCAGCAGTTTCGTAGATAACACTGAAGCTTTCTTT
TRBV6-2/TRBV6-3	.	TRBJ1-5	.	CASSYGLGAVNSGPQHF	TGTGCCAGCAGTTACGGGTTGGGGGCAGTTAACTCGGGGCCCCAGCATTTT
TRBV6-1	.	TRBJ2-1	few	CASRPYSYNEQFF	TGTGCCAGCAGGCCTTACAGCTACAATGAGCAGTTCTTC
TRBV6-5	TRBD2	TRBJ2-3	once	CAGSYGTSGATDTQYF	TGTGCCGGCAGTTACGGGACTAGCGGAGCCACAGATACGCAGTATTTT
TRBV5-1	TRBD1	TRBJ1-2	.	CASSKDRGRANYGYTF	TGCGCCAGCAGCAAGGACAGGGGCCGAGCTAACTATGGCTACACCTTC
TRBV7-9	.	TRBJ1-4	.	CASSSSIGEKLFF	TGTGCCAGCAGCTCCTCCATAGGGGAAAAACTGTTTTTT
TRBV6-5	.	TRBJ1-2	few	CASIRTGRGRSGYTF	TGTGCCAGCATCCGAACAGGGAGGGGAAGGAGTGGCTACACCTTC
TRBV7-2	.	TRBJ1-6	few	CASSGNSPLHF	TGTGCCAGCAGCGGTAATTCACCCCTCCACTTT
TRBV20-1	.	TRBJ2-5	.	CSAPREIKETQYF	TGCAGTGCTCCCCGGGAGATCAAAGAGACCCAGTACTTC
TRBV7-9	.	TRBJ2-1	.	CASSLSPPIIKQFF	TGTGCCAGCAGCTTATCCCCGCCCATAATAAAGCAGTTCTTC
TRBV20-1	.	TRBJ2-1	.	CSAQGRGPSYNEQFF	TGCAGTGCTCAGGGAAGGGGCCCCTCCTACAATGAGCAGTTCTTC
TRBV5-1	.	TRBJ1-1	.	CASSLGLSQNTEAFF	TGCGCCAGCAGCTTGGGCCTCAGCCAGAACACTGAAGCTTTCTTT
TRBV4-1	.	TRBJ1-1	few	CASSQPRSGAPNTEAFF	TGCGCCAGCAGCCAGCCTAGGTCAGGGGCCCCGAACACTGAAGCTTTCTTT
TRBV29-1	.	TRBJ1-4	.	CSVPVGAWNEKLFF	TGCAGCGTCCCCGTCGGGGCCTGGAATGAAAAACTGTTTTTT
TRBV7-8	TRBD1	TRBJ2-7	.	CASSPRDRGSDEQYF	TGTGCCAGCAGCCCCCGGGACAGGGGATCTGACGAGCAGTACTTC
TRBV3-1	.	TRBJ1-2	.	CASSQEDSFLYGYTF	TGTGCCAGCAGCCAAGAGGACAGCTTCCTCTATGGCTACACCTTC
TRBV5-5	TRBD1	TRBJ1-4	.	CASSPGGTGGFEEKLFF	TGTGCCAGCAGCCCTGGAGGGACAGGGGGTTTCGAAGAAAAACTGTTTTTT
TRBV24-1	.	TRBJ2-1	.	CATSGVVSEQFF	TGTGCCACCAGTGGCGTTGTTAGTGAGCAGTTCTTC
TRBV20-1	.	TRBJ1-1	.	CSARDGAMNTEAFF	TGCAGTGCTAGAGACGGAGCGATGAACACTGAAGCTTTCTTT
TRBV5-5	.	TRBJ2-3	few	CASSKRGALQYTDTQYF	TGTGCCAGCAGTAAGAGAGGGGCGCTCCAATACACAGATACGCAGTATTTT
TRBV6-2/TRBV6-3	.	TRBJ2-4	few	CASSYVPQGPTKNIQYF	TGTGCCAGCAGTTACGTCCCCCAAGGTCCAACCAAAAACATTCAGTACTTC
TRBV20-1	TRBD1	TRBJ2-3	few	CSAPPEQGASSDTQYF	TGCAGTGCTCCACCGGAACAGGGGGCGAGCTCAGATACGCAGTATTTT
TRBV29-1	TRBD2	TRBJ2-5	many	CSVEGTSGLQETQYF	TGCAGCGTTGAGGGGACTAGCGGCTTACAAGAGACCCAGTACTTC
TRBV5-1	.	TRBJ2-1	few	CASSWMGPYNEQFF	TGCGCCAGCAGCTGGATGGGGCCCTACAATGAGCAGTTCTTC
TRBV29-1	TRBD1	TRBJ2-4	many	CSVDGRGNIQYF	TGCAGCGTTGATGGCAGGGGGAACATTCAGTACTTC
TRBV6-1	.	TRBJ2-3	many	CASSPDGIRQGGDTQYF	TGTGCCAGCAGTCCCGACGGGATACGCCAGGGAGGAGATACGCAGTATTTT
TRBV6-6	.	TRBJ2-3	many	CASRRAGTDTQYF	TGTGCCAGCAGGCGGGCAGGCACAGATACGCAGTATTTT
TRBV3-1	.	TRBJ1-2	.	CASSHPGGRDYGYTF	TGTGCCAGCAGCCATCCCGGGGGGCGCGACTATGGCTACACCTTC
TRBV20-1	TRBD1	TRBJ1-4	few	CSVTGEQDEKLFF	TGCAGTGTTACAGGGGAACAGGATGAAAAACTGTTTTTT